This record concerns one T cell receptor (beta chain) sequence. Method: immunoSEQ multiplex PCR; TCRdb's copy keeps in-frame clones and lacks some. The profile covers tens of thousands of clones, with less than 95% appearing a single time and around 2% taken by the ten largest. Germline assignment: CDR1 SNHLY and CDR2 FYNNEI. The V and J ends lost 4 bases and 3 bases respectively, with 14 bases between them. The CDR3 length is 15 residues. This sample was included in a study of T cell changes during pregnancy in multiple sclerosis. The receptor comes from a female donor in good health, enrolled as a control in a pregnancy study. J is TRBJ2-3 and V is TRBV2, with a possible D match to TRBD1 (5 bases). Sequences were derived from peripheral blood, sampled in the first trimester of pregnancy. This chain's CDR3 is CASSVGQTDTDTQYF. CDR3 DNA: TGTGCCAGCAGTGTGGGGCAGACAGATACAGATACGCAGTATTTT.